Below, one TCR beta chain is given with its context. The sample holds a few counts of this clonotype. The antigen this receptor binds is unknown. Per-base quality was not reported, and no clone a single base away is much larger than it. The library was made by 5' RACE. Sequencing used an Illumina HiSeq 2500. A second PCR of about 6 to 12 cycles was run with a J-beta primer mix and a sample-barcoded 5' primer. A unique molecular identifier was introduced onto each TCR beta cDNA molecule by a template-switch 5' adaptor carrying 12 random nucleotides. Each sample yielded at least 3 million CDR3-containing paired-end reads. All of the RNA was converted into first-strand cDNA using the Mint cDNA synthesis kit, with a TRBC-specific oligonucleotide serving as the primer. Following uracil-DNA glycosylase treatment, a first 18-cycle PCR with universal primers M1SS and BC2_uni_R was performed on all cDNA. Under the source paper's analysis protocol: Each sample was normalized by randomly selecting 1 million high-quality reads, each carrying a distinct molecular identifier. Reads with shared molecular identifiers were discarded instead of being binned into consensus sequences. MiTCR, run with a Q25 quality threshold and the strictest error-elimination algorithm, handled CDR3 identification, clonotype clustering and error correction. Lower-bound total TCR beta diversity was estimated with a nonparametric unseen species model using Euler transformation. The public reads were run again by TCRdb, first through fastp at Q25 and then through MiXCR, and only productive beta chains were kept. Merged by CDR3 protein, the rows form single entries marked with the most common genes and DNA. These V and J calls originate from TCRdb's pipeline instead of the authors' own analysis. Here the sample has about 830,000 distinct CDR3 sequences; roughly 60% occur a single time. The ten most abundant clones make up 25% to 35% of the sample.

Donors were around 37 systemically healthy Caucasian individuals from Russia aged 6 to 90 years. Approximately 10 milliliters of peripheral blood were collected from each donor into EDTA-treated Vacutainer tubes. Ficoll-Paque density-gradient centrifugation was used to isolate PBMCs, with at least 7 million per sample. Total RNA, at least 5 micrograms per sample, was extracted from PBMCs with Trizol reagent. For every donor, an aliquot of PBMCs went through flow cytometry to measure the percentages of naive CD45RAhigh/CD27high T cells. The data were taken from a study of blood T cells in healthy people across ages (dated by TCRdb to between 2015 and 2016). Concerning the study at large: Template switching captured roughly one uniquely barcoded TCR beta cDNA molecule per two T cells in model experiments. The study measured age-related changes in TCR beta repertoire diversity using deep sequencing normalized with unique cDNA molecular identifiers. The donors were divided into four age groups: young (average around 16 years), middle-aged (about 41), aged (around 67) and long-lived (roughly 82). Donors of different ages were randomly distributed across sequencing lanes to avoid experimental bias. For two donors (one aged 18 to 30 and one aged 80 or older), the study analyzed two additional independent replicas of 1 million unique cDNA reads from the same blood draw.

The full study reports these points: Since profiling was done on bulk unsorted PBMCs, naive and antigen-experienced compartments could not be conclusively compared. Estimates of total diversity based on one million sequenced T cells were considered lower bounds and underestimates. As age increased, observed TCR beta diversity per million T cells dropped in a roughly linear way, and a significant reduction was already evident by age 40. Compared with the aged group, the long-lived group had more naive CD4+ T cells, fewer expanded clones and increased TCR diversity, suggesting age selection. Observed TCR beta diversity correlated strongly with the percentage of naive T cells measured by flow cytometry. Because donor CMV infection status was unknown, age-related changes in expanded clonotypes were potentially confounded.

This TCR was sampled from a man aged 25 to 40 in good health. The sample comprised blood.

For the CDR3, the sequence is CSATSGTVTYEQYF. The bases are TGCAGTGCGACCTCCGGGACCGTAACCTACGAGCAGTACTTC. The chain uses TRBV20-1 and TRBJ2-7; the D gene cannot be resolved beyond TRBD1 or TRBD2, each matching 5 bases. The CDR3 spans 14 residues, from the cysteine through the phenylalanine. Only CDR3 DNA is held: 42 bases, read in frame from base 1. CDR1 and CDR2 were assigned from the germline V gene (reference sequence) as DFQATT and SNEGSKA. V gives up 6 bases and J gives up 2 bases, and the segment between their germline ends measures 17 bases.